The 32 T cell receptor beta chains below all came from one sample that was sequenced in a study of PD-1 blockade in mismatch repair-deficient tumors. Data came from immunoSEQ multiplex PCR; TCRdb stores just in-frame clones and leaves some out. This table holds roughly 49,000 clones, 77% found once. The material was PBMCs, obtained before pembrolizumab treatment. These receptors all stem from an adult with mismatch repair-deficient cancer.

The chain is built from TRBV6-1 and TRBJ1-1; D possibly corresponds to TRBD1 (6 bases). V lost 4 bases and J 2 bases, leaving 23 bases between the germline ends. CDR1 and CDR2 from the germline V gene are MNHNS and SASEGT. The CDR3 totals 18 residues. This CDR3 reads CASSVGFGGGGPNTEAFF. CDR3 DNA sequence: TGTGCCAGCAGTGTGGGTTTTGGTGGGGGCGGACCTAACACTGAAGCTTTCTTT.

This chain links TRBV19 with TRBJ1-1, with TRBD1 as a possible D gene (5 bases). V gave up 5 bases and J gave up 1 base, with 17 bases separating them. The CDR3 is 16 residues long. Germline V gives CDR1 LNHDA, CDR2 SQIVND (reference sequence). CDR3 region: CASSPQVRTSNTEAFF. In DNA form, the CDR3 reads TGTGCCAGTAGTCCACAGGTTCGGACCTCGAACACTGAAGCTTTCTTT.

The chain couples TRBV4-2 to TRBJ1-2, with a weak D call TRBD1 (5 bases). This CDR3 spans 15 amino acids. The germline V gene has CDR1 LGHNA and CDR2 YNFKEQ. The V end was cut by 3 bases, the J end by 4 bases, with 15 bases between. CDR3 nucleotide sequence: TGTGCCAGCAGCCACCCCGGGACGACGCCCTATGGCTACACCTTC. Its translation is CASSHPGTTPYGYTF.

The V gene is TRBV5-6, the J gene TRBJ2-1; D gene ambiguous. The V end lost 4 bases, the J end lost 7 bases, and 15 bases lay between the germline ends. This CDR3 is built from 14 residues. Germline V gives CDR1 SGHDT, CDR2 YYEEEE. The CDR3 sequence: CASSAAKPKNEQFF. The CDR3 DNA is TGTGCCAGCAGCGCAGCCAAACCTAAGAATGAGCAGTTCTTC.

This chain joins TRBV5-4 and TRBJ1-2; D might be TRBD1 (5 bases). Germline V gene lookup returns CDR1 SGHNT and CDR2 YYREEE (reference sequence). This CDR3 has 14 residues. V was cut by 2 bases and J by 2 bases, with 10 bases left in between. CDR3 in amino acids: CASSFGTGNYGYTF. In DNA form, the CDR3 reads TGTGCCAGCAGCTTCGGGACGGGGAACTATGGCTACACCTTC.

This clone was recorded once. V gene TRBV6-1 combines with J gene TRBJ1-5, with 7 bases lining up with TRBD1. V lost 8 bases and J lost 3; bases outside the gene matches: 4. The CDR3 totals 13 residues. Germline V gives CDR1 MNHNS, CDR2 SASEGT. For the CDR3, the DNA is TGTGCCAGCGATGACAGGGTCAATCAGCCCCAGCATTTT. Amino acid sequence: CASDDRVNQPQHF.

V gene TRBV12-5 combines with J gene TRBJ2-3; TRBD2 matches 13 bases. The V and J ends lost 4 bases and 3 bases, in that order; junction bases with no gene match: 10. This CDR3 contains 18 residues. Germline CDR1 reads LGHNT; CDR2 reads FRNRAP. CDR3 loop: CASGSPRGGLAGTDTQYF. The CDR3 nucleotides are TGTGCTAGTGGTTCGCCTCGCGGGGGACTAGCGGGGACAGATACGCAGTATTTT.

This chain connects TRBV7-2 to TRBJ1-2, with D unresolved. Trimming cost V 1 base and J 2 bases, with 8 bases left between them. The CDR3 has 14 residues. CDR1 is SGHTA, CDR2 FQGNSA, per germline. CDR3 sequence reads: CASSLGPENYGYTF. For the CDR3, the DNA is TGTGCCAGCAGCTTAGGTCCAGAGAACTATGGCTACACCTTC.

This rearrangement joins TRBV29-1 to TRBJ1-2; D possibly corresponds to TRBD1 (5 bases). Between the trimmed V and J ends, which lost 3 bases and 4 bases, there was a span of 18 bases. This CDR3 has 15 residues. CDR1 and CDR2 from the germline V gene are SQVTM and ANQGSEA. CDR3 sequence: CSVESPGAGLYGYTF. CDR3 DNA: TGCAGCGTTGAGTCCCCCGGGGCAGGACTCTATGGCTACACCTTC. Full variable domain (remainder filled in from reference TRBV29-1 and TRBJ1-2): SAVISQKPSRDICQRGTSLTIQCQVDSQVTMMFWYRQQPGQSLTLIATANQGSEATYESGFVIDKFPISRPNLTFSTLTVSNMSPEDSSIYLCSVESPGAGLYGYTFGSGTRLTVV.

This clone was seen a handful of times. The gene calls are TRBV20-1 and TRBJ1-1, with unresolved D. Germline V gene lookup returns CDR1 DFQATT and CDR2 SNEGSKA (reference sequence). The CDR3 spans 11 residues. V was clipped by 7 bases and J by 5 bases, with 11 bases between them. The CDR3 coding sequence is TGCAGTGGATCGGGAGGGACTGAAGCTTTCTTT. Translated, it gives CSGSGGTEAFF.

The rearrangement joins TRBV9 to TRBJ2-5; perhaps TRBD2 as D (6 bases). This CDR3 has 14 residues. The V gene's germline CDR1 is SGDLS and CDR2 YYNGEE. V lost 0 bases, J lost 4 bases, and 10 bases lay in between. The CDR3 DNA follows: TGTGCCAGCAGCGTAGGTCTCGGGGGAGAGACCCAGTACTTC. It encodes CASSVGLGGETQYF.

This clone has only a few counts. V gene TRBV7-8 combines with J gene TRBJ1-4, with a weak D call TRBD1 (5 bases). The germline CDR1 and CDR2 sequences are SGHVS and FQNEAQ. CDR3 length: 14 residues. Trimming shortened V by 5 bases and J by 5 bases, and 12 bases separated the two germline ends. The CDR3 DNA is TGTGCCAGCAGCCGAGACAGTTTGAATGAAAAACTGTTTTTT. Protein product: CASSRDSLNEKLFF.

CDR3 DNA: TGTGCCAGCAGCCAAGACCTAGCAGCGAGCTCCTACGAGCAGTACTTC. As protein: CASSQDLAASSYEQYF. This chain links TRBV14 with TRBJ2-7; TRBD2 might be the D (5 bases). V lost 0 bases and J 0 bases, leaving 12 bases between the germline ends. Germline V gene lookup returns CDR1 SGHDN and CDR2 FVKESK. This CDR3 contains 16 residues. Supplemented by reference TRBV14 and TRBJ2-7, the full variable domain reads EAGVTQFPSHSVIEKGQTVTLRCDPISGHDNLYWYRRVMGKEIKFLLHFVKESKQDESGMPNNRFLAERTGGTYSTLKVQPAELEDSGVYFCASSQDLAASSYEQYFGPGTRLTVT.

The chain is built from TRBV28 and TRBJ1-5, with a possible D match to TRBD1 (5 bases). The ends were cut back, 2 bases at V and 1 base at J, with 12 bases in the middle. The CDR3 runs to 16 residues. CDR1 and CDR2 from the germline V gene are MDHEN and SYDVKM. DNA of the CDR3: TGTGCCAGCAGTTTAGAGGGGAAGGGAAGCAATCAGCCCCAGCATTTT. Translation: CASSLEGKGSNQPQHF.

The J gene is TRBJ2-7, the V gene TRBV11-3; 7 bases fit TRBD1. The V gene end was trimmed by 5 bases and the J gene end by 10 bases; junction bases not matched to a gene: 11. Germline CDR1 is SGHNT and CDR2 is YENEEA. This CDR3 has 13 amino acids. The CDR3 spells CASSLRQGVQQYF. Written as DNA, the CDR3 is TGTGCCAGCAGCCTACGACAGGGCGTCCAACAGTACTTC.

This clone was detected only once. V and J are TRBV15 and TRBJ1-4, with D hard to call. Trimming took off 0 bases at V and 0 bases at J, with 11 bases between the two ends. This CDR3 has 17 residues. Germline CDR1 reads LNHNV; CDR2 reads YYDKDF (reference sequence). The CDR3: CATSRELAGATNEKLFF. The CDR3 coding sequence is TGTGCCACCAGCAGAGAACTGGCCGGGGCAACTAATGAAAAACTGTTTTTT.

There are many counts of this clone. The CDR3 loop reads CASTHGTSGRWADTQYF. The CDR3, as DNA: TGTGCCAGCACCCACGGAACTAGCGGGAGATGGGCAGATACGCAGTATTTT. This chain links TRBV5-8 with TRBJ2-3, with 11 bases matching TRBD2. CDR1 is SGHTS, CDR2 YDEGEE, per germline. The trim removed 6 bases at V and 4 bases at J, leaving 13 bases unmatched. The CDR3 sequence is 17 residues long. Drawing the rest from reference TRBV5-8 and TRBJ2-3, the complete variable domain is EAGVTQSPTHLIKTRGQQATLRCSPISGHTSVYWYQQALGLGLQFLLWYDEGEERNRGNFPPRFSGRQFPNYSSELNVNALELEDSALYLCASTHGTSGRWADTQYFGPGTRLTVL.

The gene calls are TRBV19 and TRBJ2-5; a weak D match, TRBD2 (5 bases). The CDR3 is made up of 15 amino acids. V dropped 8 bases and J dropped 5 bases, with 21 bases sitting between them. Germline CDR1 and CDR2: LNHDA and SQIVND (reference sequence). CDR3 loop: CASAVREWIGETQYF. In DNA, the CDR3 is TGTGCCAGTGCGGTGAGGGAGTGGATAGGTGAGACCCAGTACTTC.

The rearrangement links TRBV7-2 to TRBJ2-1; 7 positions agree with TRBD2. The germline gives CDR1 SGHTA, CDR2 FQGNSA. CDR3 length: 16 amino acids. The ends lost 4 bases at V and 9 bases at J; junction bases unmatched: 15. CDR3 in DNA: TGTGCCAGCAGCTATTTTTGGACTAGAGTACGTGGTGAGCAGTTCTTC. It specifies CASSYFWTRVRGEQFF.

The chain combines TRBV20-1 with TRBJ2-1; D is uncertain. Per germline, CDR1 DFQATT and CDR2 SNEGSKA (reference sequence). V lost 5 bases and J 4 bases, leaving 3 bases between the germline ends. The CDR3 contains 10 residues. Here the CDR3 reads CSADYNEQFF. The DNA of the CDR3 is TGCAGTGCTGATTACAATGAGCAGTTCTTC.

In this sample, this clone turned up a few times. The CDR3 region is CASSLKFRLAGKKHEQFF. The CDR3 DNA reads as TGTGCCAGCAGCTTAAAATTTCGACTAGCGGGGAAGAAGCATGAGCAGTTCTTC. J is TRBJ2-1 and V is TRBV7-9; 11 bases are shared with TRBD2. CDR3 length: 18 residues. The V segment lost 2 bases and the J segment 8 bases; nucleotides outside the gene matches: 14. Germline lookup yields CDR1 SEHNR and CDR2 FQNEAQ (reference sequence).

About this clone: One end of the junction fails to match germline, which may point to a read error. The chain uses TRBV7-7 and TRBJ2-7; D uncertain. The CDR3 runs to 16 residues. Per the germline V gene, CDR1 is SSHAT and CDR2 is FNYEAQ (reference sequence). In DNA form, the CDR3 reads TGTGCTAGCAGCCCCCCTGGAGCAATCTTCGGCTACGAGCAGTACTTC. It encodes CASSPPGAIFGYEQYF.

The chain links TRBV5-1 to TRBJ2-7, with 10 bases identical to TRBD2. After removal of 2 bases from V and 5 bases from J, the junction contained 7 bases not matched to a gene. The CDR3 is 15 residues long. Germline CDR1 and CDR2: SGHRS and YFSETQ. CDR3 bases: TGCGCCAGCAGCTTATCTAGCGGGAGTTGGGACGAGCAGTACTTC. Amino acid sequence: CASSLSSGSWDEQYF. The full variable domain, in which reference TRBV5-1 and TRBJ2-7 provide the parts outside the CDR3, is KAGVTQTPRYLIKTRGQQVTLSCSPISGHRSVSWYQQTPGQGLQFLFEYFSETQRNKGNFPGRFSGRQFSNSRSEMNVSTLELGDSALYLCASSLSSGSWDEQYFGPGTRLTVT.

The chain has TRBV5-1 and TRBJ2-7, with 10 positions matching TRBD1. The CDR3 extends over 15 amino acids. Trimming took 4 bases from V and 4 from J; bases not matched to a gene: 8. Germline assignment: CDR1 SGHRS and CDR2 YFSETQ. The CDR3 loop is CASSPETGGPYEQYF. The CDR3 DNA reads as TGCGCCAGCAGCCCCGAGACAGGGGGCCCTTACGAGCAGTACTTC.

The DNA of the CDR3 is TGTGCTAGTGGGGGGACTAGCCCCTACAATGAGCAGTTCTTC. This sequence encodes CASGGTSPYNEQFF. The V gene is TRBV12-5, the J gene TRBJ2-1; 9 bases align to TRBD2. This CDR3 comprises 14 residues. The V segment lost 6 bases and the J segment 2 bases; nucleotides outside the gene matches: 2. Germline V gene data show CDR1 as LGHNT and CDR2 as FRNRAP.

The rearrangement uses TRBV6-1 and TRBJ2-7; 16 bases line up with TRBD2. J gave up 5 bases and V 8 bases, and 6 bases lay outside the gene matches. Germline V gene data show CDR1 as MNHNS and CDR2 as SASEGT. The CDR3 has 15 residues. The CDR3 protein is CASAGGLAGGDEQYF. The CDR3 DNA reads as TGTGCCAGCGCGGGGGGACTAGCGGGAGGGGACGAGCAGTACTTC.

The chain uses TRBV11-3 and TRBJ2-7, with D perhaps TRBD1 (5 bases). V lost 1 base and J 5 bases, leaving 15 bases between the germline ends. The germline V gene has CDR1 SGHNT and CDR2 YENEEA. The CDR3 spans 15 residues. The CDR3 region is CASSLGTTVGNEQYF. CDR3 nucleotide sequence: TGTGCCAGCAGCTTAGGAACGACAGTGGGAAACGAGCAGTACTTC.

The chain recombines TRBV5-4 with TRBJ2-7, with 7 bases matching TRBD2. The V segment lost 1 base and the J segment 1 base; nucleotides outside the gene matches: 5. The CDR3 has 15 residues. Germline V lookup: CDR1 SGHNT, CDR2 YYREEE (reference sequence). In DNA, the CDR3 is TGTGCCAGCAGCTTGTATCCTAGCGGATCCTACGAGCAGTACTTC. This translates into CASSLYPSGSYEQYF.

This clone has a single count. The chain links TRBV30 to TRBJ1-1; D is unresolved. Germline lookup yields CDR1 GTSNPN and CDR2 SVGIG (reference sequence). The length of the CDR3 is 13 residues. V was pared by 3 bases and J by 5 bases, with 13 bases between. The CDR3 nucleotides are TGTGCCTGGAGCCGGGCCTTAGGAACTGAAGCTTTCTTT. Amino acid sequence: CAWSRALGTEAFF.

This chain uses TRBV6-1 with TRBJ1-2, with D unclear. Per germline, CDR1 MNHNS and CDR2 SASEGT. Trimming stripped 2 bases from V and 4 bases from J, with 14 bases between. The CDR3 loop spans 15 amino acids. The CDR3 DNA reads as TGTGCCAGCAGTGAACCGGTCCGTACCCTCTATGGCTACACCTTC. This codes for CASSEPVRTLYGYTF.

The chain links TRBV7-6 to TRBJ2-3; D remains unclear. Trimming took off 5 bases at V and 0 bases at J, with 12 bases between the two ends. Germline CDR1 and CDR2: SGHVS and FNYEAQ. The CDR3 extends over 15 amino acids. The CDR3 reads CASSPSLISTDTQYF. In DNA form, the CDR3 reads TGTGCCAGCAGCCCTAGTTTAATTAGCACAGATACGCAGTATTTT. Full variable domain (rest looked up from reference TRBV7-6 and TRBJ2-3): GAGVSQSPRYKVTKRGQDVALRCDPISGHVSLYWYRQALGQGPEFLTYFNYEAQQDKSGLPNDRFSAERPEGSISTLTIQRTEQRDSAMYRCASSPSLISTDTQYFGPGTRLTVL.

J is TRBJ1-5 and V is TRBV5-1, with D uncertain. The germline CDR1 and CDR2 sequences are SGHRS and YFSETQ. V shed 0 bases and J shed 6 bases, with 7 bases lying between them. CDR3 size: 13 residues. This CDR3 reads CASSLEVGQPQHF. The CDR3 region has the DNA TGCGCCAGCAGCTTGGAGGTTGGTCAGCCCCAGCATTTT.